Below are 13 T cell receptor beta chains sequenced from a single sample in a study of post-analysis software for immune sequencing data. Study findings and constraints: Five or six TRBV segments appeared more often in patients than in controls, and TRBV5-6, TRBV5-1 and TRBV20-1 were among these.

No antigen is known for these receptors. Unique molecular identifiers tagged the TCR beta cDNA libraries. MiXCR, run by TCRdb on the PCR reads, gives a single entry per CDR3 protein. The sample contains approximately 730,000 distinct CDR3 sequences, around 42% of which appear only once. The sequenced material came from blood. Receptors originate from a girl between 10 and 17 years old with multiple sclerosis.

This clonotype was observed a handful of times. The rearrangement links TRBV5-1 to TRBJ1-1; 9 bases line up with TRBD1. The germline V gene encodes CDR1 SGHRS and CDR2 YFSETQ. The ends lost 5 bases at V and 1 base at J; junction bases unmatched: 9. This CDR3 has 16 amino acids. CDR3 sequence: CASRMQGTGRNTEAFF. CDR3 DNA: TGCGCCAGCAGGATGCAGGGGACAGGGAGGAACACTGAAGCTTTCTTT.

This clonotype was picked up one time. The rearrangement uses TRBV3-1 and TRBJ2-1, with 13 positions matching TRBD2. The CDR3 covers 17 residues. The V segment lost 0 bases and the J segment 7 bases; nucleotides outside the gene matches: 6. Germline-derived CDR1 and CDR2 are LGHDT and YNNKEL (reference sequence). The CDR3 protein is CASSQDPTSGRLNEQFF. The CDR3 region has the DNA TGTGCCAGCAGCCAAGATCCGACTAGCGGGAGGCTGAATGAGCAGTTCTTC.

V and J are TRBV7-9 and TRBJ2-1; possible D gene TRBD2, 6 bases. Germline V gene lookup returns CDR1 SEHNR and CDR2 FQNEAQ (reference sequence). V lost 5 bases to trimming and J lost 9 bases, with 17 bases between them. CDR3 length: 14 residues. CDR3 sequence reads: CASSLLAPAGEQFF. CDR3 sequence (DNA): TGTGCCAGCAGCCTACTAGCCCCGGCGGGTGAGCAGTTCTTC.

V usage is TRBV5-1 and J usage is TRBJ2-1, with 7 bases identical to TRBD2. The V gene's germline CDR1 is SGHRS and CDR2 YFSETQ. The CDR3 sequence is 16 residues long. With V trimmed by 0 bases and J by 4 bases, 7 bases remained unmatched. CDR3 region: CASSLVSGEGYNEQFF. The CDR3 nucleotides read TGCGCCAGCAGCTTGGTGTCGGGGGAGGGATACAATGAGCAGTTCTTC.

This clonotype was observed a handful of times. CDR3 in amino acids: CSAPRGPQEPENYGYTF. The CDR3 DNA follows: TGCAGCGCCCCGCGGGGCCCTCAGGAGCCCGAAAACTATGGCTACACCTTC. This chain uses TRBV29-1 with TRBJ1-2; possibly TRBD1 for D (5 bases). Germline loops: CDR1 SQVTM, CDR2 ANQGSEA. V lost 7 bases, J lost 2 bases, and 26 bases lay in between. The length of the CDR3 is 17 residues.

The chain recombines TRBV29-1 with TRBJ2-5, with a possible D match to TRBD2 (6 bases). Per germline, CDR1 SQVTM and CDR2 ANQGSEA. This CDR3 has 13 amino acids. Trimming removed 4 bases from V and 11 bases from J, with 20 bases in between. For the CDR3, the DNA is TGCAGCGTTGCCGGCGGGGATTACAATGAGCAGTACTTC. Its protein is CSVAGGDYNEQYF.

The table lists this clonotype with a count of one. The chain recombines TRBV4-2 with TRBJ2-1; 9 nucleotides match TRBD2. In germline, CDR1 is LGHNA, CDR2 YNFKEQ. This CDR3 spans 16 amino acids. V was pared by 7 bases and J by 4 bases, with 11 bases of the junction left unmatched. The CDR3 sequence is CASTLTGTSYYNEQFF. The CDR3 nucleotides are TGTGCCAGCACCCTTACCGGGACTAGCTATTACAATGAGCAGTTCTTC.

In its sample, this clonotype was seen a few times. Written as DNA, the CDR3 is TGTGCCAGCAGTTACCTGCGGCATCAAGAGACCCAGTACTTC. Encoded protein: CASSYLRHQETQYF. The chain carries TRBV6-5 and TRBJ2-5; no firm D call. The CDR3 covers 14 residues. Germline lookup yields CDR1 MNHEY and CDR2 SVGAGI. With 2 bases removed from V and 2 bases from J, the gap between germline ends came to 9 bases.

As for this clonotype: The junction does not match germline at one end; this may be a read error. The genes are TRBV7-2 and TRBJ2-3; possibly TRBD1 or TRBD2 for D (5 bases each). The CDR3 sequence is 12 residues long. CDR1 and CDR2 from the germline V gene are SGHTA and FQGNSA. In DNA, the CDR3 is TGTGCCAGCAGCATAGGGACGGATATGCAGTATTTT. Protein product: CASSIGTDMQYF.

V is TRBV6-6 and J is TRBJ2-1, with D possibly being TRBD2 (6 bases). Germline V gene lookup returns CDR1 MNHNY and CDR2 SVGAGI (reference sequence). The V gene lost 5 bases and the J gene lost 13 bases, with 15 bases spanning the gap. The CDR3 covers 12 residues. The CDR3 loop reads CASSLSGGPQFF. For the CDR3, the DNA is TGTGCCAGCAGTCTCTCCGGGGGACCTCAGTTCTTC.

This clonotype has only one observation. The J gene is TRBJ2-7, the V gene TRBV7-2; weak D call: TRBD2 (6 bases). Germline lookup yields CDR1 SGHTA and CDR2 FQGNSA. The length of the CDR3 is 16 residues. The ends were cut back, 5 bases at V and 0 bases at J, with 17 bases in the middle. CDR3 loop: CASSTGVGRSSYEQYF. DNA of the CDR3: TGTGCCAGCAGCACGGGGGTAGGGAGGAGCTCCTACGAGCAGTACTTC.

The J gene is TRBJ2-3, the V gene TRBV24-1, with D unresolved. V lost 3 bases and J lost 1, with 10 bases in between. The CDR3 totals 15 residues. The germline CDR1 and CDR2 sequences are KGHDR and SFDVKD. In nucleotides, the CDR3 is TGTGCCACCAGTGATAGCCCGAGCCGCACAGATACGCAGTATTTT. This codes for CATSDSPSRTDTQYF.

CDR3 region: CASSGISGVPSYEQYF. The DNA of the CDR3 is TGTGCCAGCAGTGGGATCTCGGGAGTCCCCTCCTACGAGCAGTACTTC. The rearrangement uses TRBV6-1 and TRBJ2-7; tentatively, D is TRBD2 (6 bases). The ends were cut back, 4 bases at V and 0 bases at J, with 16 bases in the middle. This CDR3 contains 16 residues. Germline V gene data show CDR1 as MNHNS and CDR2 as SASEGT.